Each of the 10 T cell receptor beta chains below was sequenced from the same sample in a study of blood T cell repertoires in COVID-19 (dated by TCRdb to the early 2020s). Libraries came from the immunoSEQ multiplex PCR assay. The table was pulled from immuneACCESS by TCRdb, which kept in-frame rearrangements only. Such tables lose some clones; where checked, under half of the loss comes from unresolved V genes, and the rest has no known cause. The sample data list over 200,000 clones, and almost 90% of these were observed just once. Roughly 1.5% of the sample belongs to the ten largest clones. Specimen: peripheral blood. Every receptor here comes from a young man with active or convalescent COVID-19.

V gene TRBV11-3 combines with J gene TRBJ2-1; TRBD2 matches at 13 bases. The germline CDR1 and CDR2 sequences are SGHNT and YENEEA. The CDR3 totals 17 residues. V lost 5 bases to trimming and J lost 3 bases; unmatched junction nucleotides: 7. The CDR3 nucleotides are TGTGCCAGCAGCAGGGGGACTAGCGGGACCCACTACAATGAGCAGTTCTTC. Translation gives CASSRGTSGTHYNEQFF.

The chain uses TRBV7-2 and TRBJ2-3; 9 bases match TRBD2. In germline, CDR1 is SGHTA, CDR2 FQGNSA. The CDR3 runs 18 residues. The V and J ends lost 5 bases and 2 bases, in that order; junction bases with no gene match: 14. DNA for the CDR3: TGTGCCAGCAGCCCCCGGCCCCTGGCTAGCGGGGCCACAGATACGCAGTATTTT. Translated, it gives CASSPRPLASGATDTQYF.

V usage is TRBV4-3 and J usage is TRBJ1-2; D is unclear. The V end lost 0 bases, the J end lost 7 bases, and 9 bases lay between the germline ends. CDR3 length equals 13 residues. Germline V gene lookup returns CDR1 LGHNA and CDR2 YSLEER. CDR3 coding DNA: TGCGCCAGCAGCCAAGATCTAGGAGGTGGCTACACCTTC. It codes for CASSQDLGGGYTF.

CDR3 bases: TGTGCCGGAGATTCAGGGGGGCTTTTGCCCCCTGAAGCTTTCTTT. It encodes CAGDSGGLLPPEAFF. This chain links TRBV6-5 with TRBJ1-1; 7 bases align to TRBD1. The CDR3 is made up of 15 amino acids. CDR1 MNHEY and CDR2 SVGAGI come from the germline V gene. Trimming removed 11 bases from V and 6 bases from J; junction bases left unmatched: 18.

The J gene is TRBJ2-7, the V gene TRBV5-5, with D possibly being TRBD1 (6 bases). V lost 4 bases to trimming and J lost 4 bases, with 18 bases between them. The CDR3 length is 15 residues. Germline V gene lookup returns CDR1 SGHKS and CDR2 YYEKEE (reference sequence). CDR3 nucleotides: TGTGCCAGCAGCCAGACAGGTTATCCCCAATACGAGCAGTACTTC. Residues: CASSQTGYPQYEQYF. Together with reference TRBV5-5 and TRBJ2-7, the CDR3 gives the full variable domain: DAGVTQSPTHLIKTRGQQVTLRCSPISGHKSVSWYQQVLGQGPQFIFQYYEKEERGRGNFPDRFSARQFPNYSSELNVNALLLGDSALYLCASSQTGYPQYEQYFGPGTRLTVT.

The rearrangement joins TRBV6-5 to TRBJ2-1; possibly TRBD1 for D (5 bases). The CDR3 consists of 12 residues. CDR1 MNHEY and CDR2 SVGAGI come from the germline V gene. CDR3 nucleotides: TGTGCTACAGGTAACTCCTACAATGAGCAGTTCTTC. Translated, it gives CATGNSYNEQFF.

The chain combines TRBV10-1 with TRBJ2-7; 8 bases agree with TRBD2. Germline CDR1 WNHNN, CDR2 SYGVQD (reference sequence). J gave up 1 base and V 5 bases, and 1 base lay outside the gene matches. This CDR3 has 13 residues. In nucleotides, the CDR3 is TGCGCCAGCAGTTTAGCGGGGTCCTACGAGCAGTACTTC. It specifies CASSLAGSYEQYF.

The gene calls are TRBV6-6 and TRBJ1-5; TRBD1 agrees at 7 bases. CDR1 and CDR2 from the germline V gene are MNHNY and SVGAGI (reference sequence). The CDR3 loop spans 16 amino acids. The V gene end was trimmed by 1 base and the J gene end by 0 bases; junction bases not matched to a gene: 3. The CDR3 sequence is CASSYWDSDSNQPQHF. The CDR3 bases are TGTGCCAGCAGTTACTGGGACAGTGATAGCAATCAGCCCCAGCATTTT.

This rearrangement joins TRBV4-2 to TRBJ2-1; D is possibly TRBD1 (5 bases). Trimming left V 4 bases short and J 1 base short, with 8 bases between. Germline V CDR1 and CDR2: LGHNA, YNFKEQ. The CDR3 consists of 14 residues. The CDR3 coding sequence is TGTGCCAGCAGCCTCAGGGTATCCTACAATGAGCAGTTCTTC. Translated: CASSLRVSYNEQFF.

This clone came up a few times. V and J are TRBV3-1 (or the pseudogene TRBV3-2) and TRBJ1-6; possibly TRBD1 for D (5 bases). The CDR3 is 14 residues long. Trimming pared 1 base from V and 9 bases from J, leaving 10 bases between. Germline lookup yields CDR1 LGHDT and CDR2 YNNKEL (reference sequence). The CDR3 reads CASSQARVASPLHF. CDR3 DNA sequence: TGTGCCAGCAGCCAAGCCAGGGTAGCTTCACCCCTCCACTTT.